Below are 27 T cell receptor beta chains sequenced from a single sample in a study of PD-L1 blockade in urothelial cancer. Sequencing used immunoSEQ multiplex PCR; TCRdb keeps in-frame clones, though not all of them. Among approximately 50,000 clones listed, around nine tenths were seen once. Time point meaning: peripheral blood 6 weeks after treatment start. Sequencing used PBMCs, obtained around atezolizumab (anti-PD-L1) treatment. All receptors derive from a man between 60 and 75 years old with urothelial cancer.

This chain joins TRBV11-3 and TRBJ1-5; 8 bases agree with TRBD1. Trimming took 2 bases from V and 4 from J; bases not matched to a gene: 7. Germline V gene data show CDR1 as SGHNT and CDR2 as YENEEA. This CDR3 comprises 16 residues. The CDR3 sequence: CASSLIRQGLNQPQHF. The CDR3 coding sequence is TGTGCCAGCAGCTTAATACGACAGGGGTTGAATCAGCCCCAGCATTTT.

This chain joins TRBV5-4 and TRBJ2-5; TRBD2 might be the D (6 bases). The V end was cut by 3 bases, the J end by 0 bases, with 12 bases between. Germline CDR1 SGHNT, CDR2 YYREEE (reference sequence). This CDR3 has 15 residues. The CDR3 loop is CASSSIGGYQETQYF. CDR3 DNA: TGTGCCAGCAGCTCGATTGGGGGGTACCAAGAGACCCAGTACTTC. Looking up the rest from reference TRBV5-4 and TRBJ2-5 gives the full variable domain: ETGVTQSPTHLIKTRGQQVTLRCSSQSGHNTVSWYQQALGQGPQFIFQYYREEENGRGNFPPRFSGLQFPNYSSELNVNALELDDSALYLCASSSIGGYQETQYFGPGTRLLVL.

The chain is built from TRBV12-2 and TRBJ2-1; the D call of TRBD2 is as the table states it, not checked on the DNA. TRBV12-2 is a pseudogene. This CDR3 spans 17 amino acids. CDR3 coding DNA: TGTGCAAGTCGCTCGTATTGGCGGGGGAGCTCCTACAATGAGCAGTTCTTC. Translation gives CASRSYWRGSSYNEQFF.

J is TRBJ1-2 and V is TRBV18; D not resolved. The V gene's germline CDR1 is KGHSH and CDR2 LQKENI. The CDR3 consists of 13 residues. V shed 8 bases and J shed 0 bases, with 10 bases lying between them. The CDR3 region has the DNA TGTGCCAGCCTACCTGTTACTAACTATGGCTACACCTTC. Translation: CASLPVTNYGYTF.

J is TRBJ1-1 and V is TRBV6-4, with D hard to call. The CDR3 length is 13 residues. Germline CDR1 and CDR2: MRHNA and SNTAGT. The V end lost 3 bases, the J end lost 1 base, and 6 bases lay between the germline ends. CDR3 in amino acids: CASSEGRNTEAFF. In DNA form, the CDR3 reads TGTGCCAGCAGTGAAGGGAGGAACACTGAAGCTTTCTTT.

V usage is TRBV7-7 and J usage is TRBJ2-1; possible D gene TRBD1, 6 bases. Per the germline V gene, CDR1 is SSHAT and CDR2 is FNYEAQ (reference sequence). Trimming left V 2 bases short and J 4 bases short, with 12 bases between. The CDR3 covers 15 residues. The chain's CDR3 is CASSLTLDRYNEQFF. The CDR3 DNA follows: TGTGCCAGCAGCTTAACCTTGGACAGATACAATGAGCAGTTCTTC.

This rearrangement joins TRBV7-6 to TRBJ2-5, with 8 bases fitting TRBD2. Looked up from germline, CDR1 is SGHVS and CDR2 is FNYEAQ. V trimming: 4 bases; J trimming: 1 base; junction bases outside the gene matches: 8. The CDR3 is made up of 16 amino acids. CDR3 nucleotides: TGTGCCAGCAGCTCTTTCAACGGGGGGGCCCAAGAGACCCAGTACTTC. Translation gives CASSSFNGGAQETQYF.

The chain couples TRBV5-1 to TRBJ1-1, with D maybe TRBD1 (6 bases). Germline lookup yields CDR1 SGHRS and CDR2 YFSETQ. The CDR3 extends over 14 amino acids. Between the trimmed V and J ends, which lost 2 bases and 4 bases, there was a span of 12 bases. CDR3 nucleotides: TGCGCCAGCAGCTTAAGGGGGGAGGGCACTGAAGCTTTCTTT. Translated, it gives CASSLRGEGTEAFF.

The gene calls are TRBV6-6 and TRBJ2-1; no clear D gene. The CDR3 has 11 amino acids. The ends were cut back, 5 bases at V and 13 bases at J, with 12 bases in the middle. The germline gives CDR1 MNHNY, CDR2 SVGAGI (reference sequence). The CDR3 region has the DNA TGTGCCAGCAGTCCTAATAATATTCAGTTCTTC. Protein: CASSPNNIQFF.

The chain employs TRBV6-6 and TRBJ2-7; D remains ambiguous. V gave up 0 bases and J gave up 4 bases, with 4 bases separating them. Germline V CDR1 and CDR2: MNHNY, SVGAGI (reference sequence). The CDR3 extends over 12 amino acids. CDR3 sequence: CASSYSRYEQYF. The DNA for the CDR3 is TGTGCCAGCAGTTACTCGCGGTACGAGCAGTACTTC.

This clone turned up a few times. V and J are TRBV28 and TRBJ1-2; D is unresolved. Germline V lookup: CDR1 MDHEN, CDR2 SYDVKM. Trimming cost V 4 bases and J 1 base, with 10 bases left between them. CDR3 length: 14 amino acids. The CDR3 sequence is CASSSPSGNYGYTF. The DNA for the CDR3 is TGTGCCAGCAGTTCCCCGAGCGGTAACTATGGCTACACCTTC.

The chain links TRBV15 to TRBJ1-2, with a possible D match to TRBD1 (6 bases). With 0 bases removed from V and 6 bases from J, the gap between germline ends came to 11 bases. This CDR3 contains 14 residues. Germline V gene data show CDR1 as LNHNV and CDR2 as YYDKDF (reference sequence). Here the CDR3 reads CATSRDHGDNGYTF. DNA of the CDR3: TGTGCCACCAGCAGAGATCACGGGGACAATGGCTACACCTTC.

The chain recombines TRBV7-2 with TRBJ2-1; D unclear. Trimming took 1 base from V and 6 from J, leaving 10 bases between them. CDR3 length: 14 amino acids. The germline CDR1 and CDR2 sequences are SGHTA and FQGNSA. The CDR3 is CASSLGGSSNEQFF. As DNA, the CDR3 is TGTGCCAGCAGCTTAGGAGGATCAAGCAATGAGCAGTTCTTC. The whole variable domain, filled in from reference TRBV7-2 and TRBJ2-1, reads GAGVSQSPSNKVTEKGKDVELRCDPISGHTALYWYRQSLGQGLEFLIYFQGNSAPDKSGLPSDRFSAERTGGSVSTLTIQRTQQEDSAVYLCASSLGGSSNEQFFGPGTRLTVL.

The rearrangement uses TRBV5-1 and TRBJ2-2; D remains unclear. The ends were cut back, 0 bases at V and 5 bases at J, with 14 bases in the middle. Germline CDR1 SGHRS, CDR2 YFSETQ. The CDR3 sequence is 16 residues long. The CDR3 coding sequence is TGCGCCAGCAGCTTGGAACTGGGCGTTGGGACCGGGGAGCTGTTTTTT. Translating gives CASSLELGVGTGELFF.

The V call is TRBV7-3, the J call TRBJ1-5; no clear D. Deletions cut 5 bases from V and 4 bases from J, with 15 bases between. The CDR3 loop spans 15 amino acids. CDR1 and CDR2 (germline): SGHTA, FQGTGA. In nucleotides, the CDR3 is TGTGCCAGCAGCATATCGGGGTATTGGAATCAGCCCCAGCATTTT. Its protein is CASSISGYWNQPQHF.

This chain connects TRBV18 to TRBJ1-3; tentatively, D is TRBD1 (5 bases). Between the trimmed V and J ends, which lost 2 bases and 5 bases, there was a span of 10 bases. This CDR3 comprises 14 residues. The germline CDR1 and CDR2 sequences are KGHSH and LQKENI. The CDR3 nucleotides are TGTGCCAGCTCACCAAACCAGGGAAGAAACACCATATATTTT. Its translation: CASSPNQGRNTIYF.

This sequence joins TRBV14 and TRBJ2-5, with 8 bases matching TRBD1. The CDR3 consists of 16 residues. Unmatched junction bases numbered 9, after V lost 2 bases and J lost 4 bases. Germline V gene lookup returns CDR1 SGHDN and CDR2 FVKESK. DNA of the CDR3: TGTGCCAGCAGCCAAAGAAGGGGGACAGGCTCAGAGACCCAGTACTTC. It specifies CASSQRRGTGSETQYF.

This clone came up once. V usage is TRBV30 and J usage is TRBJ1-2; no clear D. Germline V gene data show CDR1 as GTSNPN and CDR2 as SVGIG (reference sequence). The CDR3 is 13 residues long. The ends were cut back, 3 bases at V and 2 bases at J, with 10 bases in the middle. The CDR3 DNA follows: TGTGCCTGGAGCGCACAGCCCAACTATGGCTACACCTTC. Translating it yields CAWSAQPNYGYTF.

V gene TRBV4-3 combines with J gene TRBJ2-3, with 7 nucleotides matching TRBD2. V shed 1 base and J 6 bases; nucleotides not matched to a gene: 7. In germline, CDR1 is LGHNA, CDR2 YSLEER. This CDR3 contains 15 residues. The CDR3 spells CASSQGGRAGDTQYF. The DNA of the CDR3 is TGCGCCAGCAGCCAAGGTGGGAGGGCCGGCGATACGCAGTATTTT.

The CDR3 nucleotides are TGCGCCAGCAGTTTCGGACAGGGGATGGGTGAGCAGTTCTTC. It specifies CASSFGQGMGEQFF. The chain joins TRBV5-1 to TRBJ2-1, with 9 bases matching TRBD1. Unmatched junction bases numbered 9, after V lost 5 bases and J lost 9 bases. Germline assignment: CDR1 SGHRS and CDR2 YFSETQ. There are 14 residues in the CDR3.

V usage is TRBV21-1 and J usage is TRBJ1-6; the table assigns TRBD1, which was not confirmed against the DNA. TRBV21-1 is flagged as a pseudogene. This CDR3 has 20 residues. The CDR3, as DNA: TGTGCCAGCAGCAAATTCGTCGTTGGCAGGCGATTAAACTATAATTCACCCCTCCACTTT. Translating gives CASSKFVVGRRLNYNSPLHF.

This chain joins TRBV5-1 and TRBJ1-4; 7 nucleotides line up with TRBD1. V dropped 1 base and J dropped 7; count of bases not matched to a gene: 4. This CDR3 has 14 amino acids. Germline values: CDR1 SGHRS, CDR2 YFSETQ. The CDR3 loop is CASSLMSGGEKLFF. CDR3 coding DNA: TGCGCCAGCAGCTTGATGTCAGGGGGTGAAAAACTGTTTTTT.

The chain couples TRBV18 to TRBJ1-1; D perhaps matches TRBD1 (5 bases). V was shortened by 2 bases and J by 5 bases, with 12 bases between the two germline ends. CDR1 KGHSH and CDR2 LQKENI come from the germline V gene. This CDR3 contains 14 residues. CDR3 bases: TGTGCCAGCTCACCAAGCGCGGGGCTTACTGAAGCTTTCTTT. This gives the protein CASSPSAGLTEAFF.

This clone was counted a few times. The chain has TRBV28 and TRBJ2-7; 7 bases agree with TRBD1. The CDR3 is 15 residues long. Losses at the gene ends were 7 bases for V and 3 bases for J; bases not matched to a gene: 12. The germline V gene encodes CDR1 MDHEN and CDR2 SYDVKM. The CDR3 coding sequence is TGTGCCAGCAACCCGGCCGGGCAGGGGGACTACGAGCAGTACTTC. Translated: CASNPAGQGDYEQYF.

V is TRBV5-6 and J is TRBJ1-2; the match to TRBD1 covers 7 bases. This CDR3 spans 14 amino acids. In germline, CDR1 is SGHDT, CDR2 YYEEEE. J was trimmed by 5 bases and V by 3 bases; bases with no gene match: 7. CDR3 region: CASSWGQRSYGYTF. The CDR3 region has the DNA TGTGCCAGCAGCTGGGGACAGAGGTCTTATGGCTACACCTTC.

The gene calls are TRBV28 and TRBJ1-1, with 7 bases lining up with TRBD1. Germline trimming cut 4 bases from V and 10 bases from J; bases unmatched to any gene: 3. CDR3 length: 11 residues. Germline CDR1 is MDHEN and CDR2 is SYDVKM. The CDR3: CASSSDRPAFF. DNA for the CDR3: TGTGCCAGCAGTTCGGACAGGCCAGCTTTCTTT.

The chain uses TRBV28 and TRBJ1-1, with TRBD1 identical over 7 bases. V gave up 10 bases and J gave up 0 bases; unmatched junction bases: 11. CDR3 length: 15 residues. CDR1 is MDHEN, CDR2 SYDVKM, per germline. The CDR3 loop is CATDSPDRMNTEAFF. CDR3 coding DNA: TGTGCCACCGACTCGCCGGACAGGATGAACACTGAAGCTTTCTTT.